The 28 T cell receptor beta chains below all came from one sample that was sequenced in a study of T cell repertoires in cytomegalovirus infection. Via MiXCR, TCRdb re-called the reads, giving one row per CDR3 protein. The sample holds about a million distinct CDR3 sequences, around 32% seen once. These receptors have no known antigen. The source material was cultured CD8+ T cells from PBMCs, sampled from culture after CMV antigen stimulation. These receptors all come from a human donor in good health (CMV status not recorded). Some clones in this sample may be carry-over from other donors' samples.

The chain employs TRBV13 and TRBJ2-1, with D hard to call. Germline values: CDR1 PRHDT, CDR2 FYEKMQ (reference sequence). The CDR3 loop spans 12 amino acids. Trimming left V 2 bases short and J 13 bases short, with 12 bases between. Written as DNA, the CDR3 is TGTGCCAGCAGCTTAATCGCAACAGACCAGTTCTTC. It codes for CASSLIATDQFF.

V usage is TRBV7-3 and J usage is TRBJ2-6; D gene unclear. The CDR3 is made up of 15 amino acids. From germline, CDR1 is SGHTA and CDR2 FQGTGA. Between the trimmed V and J ends, which lost 5 bases and 2 bases, there was a span of 10 bases. This CDR3 reads CASSQGVTGANVLTF. CDR3 nucleotides: TGTGCCAGCAGCCAAGGCGTAACTGGGGCCAACGTCCTGACTTTC.

The chain couples TRBV6-8 to TRBJ1-1; the match to TRBD1 covers 10 bases. CDR1 is MNHGY and CDR2 is SAAAGT in the germline V gene. The junction had 10 bases not matched to a gene; V was cut back by 2 bases and J by 7 bases. There are 16 residues in the CDR3. The CDR3 region has the DNA TGTGCCAGCAGTTACCGCCCCGGACAGGGGGTACTTGAAGCTTTCTTT. It specifies CASSYRPGQGVLEAFF.

J is TRBJ2-5 and V is TRBV7-4; no clear D gene. The V end was cut by 1 base, the J end by 3 bases, with 9 bases between. CDR1 is SGHVT, CDR2 SQSDAQ, per germline. CDR3 length: 14 residues. CDR3 residues: CASSLVTSEETQYF. The CDR3 coding sequence is TGTGCCAGCAGCTTAGTGACATCTGAAGAGACCCAGTACTTC.

The table lists this clonotype with a few counts. The chain is built from TRBV7-6 and TRBJ2-3; 9 bases agree with TRBD1. The length of the CDR3 is 18 residues. The trim removed 3 bases at V and 2 bases at J, leaving 12 bases unmatched. The germline V gene has CDR1 SGHVS and CDR2 FNYEAQ. For the CDR3, the DNA is TGTGCCAGCAGCTTTAATGTACCGGGACAGGGTCCCACAGATACGCAGTATTTT. It codes for CASSFNVPGQGPTDTQYF.

This clonotype was seen more than once but under ten times. The chain combines TRBV10-3 with TRBJ2-3; D is perhaps TRBD1 (6 bases). The germline V and J ends were trimmed by 7 bases and 2 bases, with 10 bases remaining between them. Germline V lookup: CDR1 ENHRY, CDR2 SYGVKD. CDR3 length: 13 residues. Written as DNA, the CDR3 is TGTGCCATCACGGACAGCAACACAGATACGCAGTATTTT. Translating gives CAITDSNTDTQYF.

The V call is TRBV7-2, the J call TRBJ1-4; D might be TRBD1 (6 bases). This CDR3 region has 14 residues. Germline lookup yields CDR1 SGHTA and CDR2 FQGNSA. With 4 bases removed from V and 8 bases from J, the gap between germline ends came to 14 bases. CDR3 nucleotide sequence: TGTGCCAGCAGCTCAATCTTAGGGGGGGAAAAACTGTTTTTT. Its translation: CASSSILGGEKLFF.

As regards this clonotype: Given a much more abundant clone one base away, this may be a read error. The chain is built from TRBV12-3 or TRBV12-4 and TRBJ2-7; perhaps TRBD2 as D (7 bases). The CDR3 runs to 14 residues. This CDR3 reads CANSPRGGGYEQYF. In DNA form, the CDR3 reads TGTGCCAACAGTCCTCGGGGAGGGGGCTACGAGCAGTACTTC.

This sequence joins TRBV6-1 and TRBJ1-4, with unresolved D. Germline V gives CDR1 MNHNS, CDR2 SASEGT. Trimming took 7 bases from V and 6 from J, leaving 15 bases between them. CDR3 length: 14 amino acids. In nucleotides, the CDR3 is TGTGCCAGCATTGGACCGTTCGGACATGAAAAACTGTTTTTT. Translating gives CASIGPFGHEKLFF.

This clonotype was seen more than once but under ten times. The genes are TRBV7-9 and TRBJ2-5; 10 bases are a match to TRBD1. This CDR3 contains 18 residues. Germline V lookup: CDR1 SEHNR, CDR2 FQNEAQ (reference sequence). V lost 5 bases and J lost 5; bases outside the gene matches: 17. CDR3 sequence reads: CASSLPPTTGGARETQYF. The DNA for the CDR3 is TGTGCCAGCAGCCTACCCCCGACGACAGGGGGCGCACGGGAGACCCAGTACTTC.

The chain links TRBV9 to TRBJ2-1, with TRBD1 as a possible D gene (5 bases). The CDR3 length is 14 residues. The V and J ends lost 4 bases and 4 bases respectively, with 12 bases between them. Germline values: CDR1 SGDLS, CDR2 YYNGEE. CDR3 sequence (DNA): TGTGCCAGCAGCCCCACAGGAGATTACAATGAGCAGTTCTTC. It yields the protein CASSPTGDYNEQFF.

J is TRBJ1-4 and V is TRBV2; D not certain. V was shortened by 8 bases and J by 8 bases, with 9 bases between the two germline ends. Germline CDR1 reads SNHLY; CDR2 reads FYNNEI. This CDR3 has 11 amino acids. The CDR3 region has the DNA TGTGCCAGCCTCTTAGGGGAAAAACTGTTTTTT. Translated, it gives CASLLGEKLFF.

V is TRBV10-3 and J is TRBJ1-1; 7 nucleotides align to TRBD1. Trimming cost V 7 bases and J 6 bases; bases outside gene matches: 14. Germline lookup yields CDR1 ENHRY and CDR2 SYGVKD. The CDR3 length is 15 residues. Here the CDR3 reads CAIINSTGATAEAFF. In DNA form, the CDR3 reads TGTGCCATCATCAATAGTACAGGGGCGACAGCTGAAGCTTTCTTT.

This chain joins TRBV4-2 and TRBJ1-1; the match to TRBD1 covers 8 bases. With V trimmed by 0 bases and J by 4 bases, 7 bases remained unmatched. Germline assignment: CDR1 LGHNA and CDR2 YNFKEQ. This CDR3 spans 16 amino acids. CDR3: CASSQDPQGAGTEAFF. CDR3 DNA sequence: TGTGCCAGCAGCCAAGATCCCCAGGGGGCAGGCACTGAAGCTTTCTTT.

For this clonotype: One junction end does not reproduce the germline sequence, and a read error may be involved. The chain recombines TRBV10-3 with TRBJ2-1, with 9 bases lining up with TRBD1. The germline gives CDR1 ENHRY, CDR2 SYGVKD. This CDR3 region has 16 residues. The CDR3 DNA follows: TGTACCATCAGTGAGTCGAAGGACAGGGGCAACAATGAGCAGTTCTTC. This translates into CTISESKDRGNNEQFF.

V is TRBV12-3 or TRBV12-4 and J is TRBJ1-5, with D tentatively TRBD1 (5 bases). This CDR3 is built from 14 residues. Trimming cost V 5 bases and J 6 bases, with 14 bases left between them. The CDR3 DNA reads TGTGCCAGCAGTCTGGGGGAAAAGGGTCAGCCCCAGCATTTT. It yields the protein CASSLGEKGQPQHF.

Concerning this clonotype itself: This could be a read error, since a much larger clone is one nucleotide away. The chain is built from TRBV7-6 and TRBJ2-2, with 7 bases that match TRBD1. Germline V gives CDR1 SGHVS, CDR2 FNYEAQ. This CDR3 spans 15 amino acids. Here the CDR3 reads CASGFPTGNTRELFF. CDR3 in DNA: TGTGCCAGCGGCTTTCCGACAGGGAACACCAGGGAGCTGTTTTTT.

The chain is built from TRBV6-2 or TRBV6-3 and TRBJ1-5; 7 bases fit TRBD1. Germline V CDR1 and CDR2: MNHEY, SVGEGT. The CDR3 runs 14 residues. V shed 7 bases and J 3 bases; nucleotides not matched to a gene: 6. CDR3 bases: TGTGCCAGCACCTGGGGACAGTTCAATCAGCCCCAGCATTTT. It is translated as CASTWGQFNQPQHF.

In its sample, this clonotype was seen many times. J is TRBJ2-3 and V is TRBV7-2; 7 nucleotides line up with TRBD1. The V segment lost 3 bases and the J segment 1 base; nucleotides outside the gene matches: 4. Germline V gene sequence: CDR1 SGHTA, CDR2 FQGNSA. This CDR3 region has 15 residues. CDR3 nucleotide sequence: TGTGCCAGCAGCTTGACGGACAGGCGCACAGATACGCAGTATTTT. It specifies CASSLTDRRTDTQYF.

A few counts support this clonotype. J is TRBJ2-5 and V is TRBV11-3; 7 bases map to TRBD1. CDR1 is SGHNT, CDR2 YENEEA, per germline. CDR3 size: 15 residues. Trimming removed 4 bases from V and 1 base from J; junction bases left unmatched: 6. CDR3 nucleotides: TGTGCCAGCAGCTCCGCAGGGGGTCCCCAAGAGACCCAGTACTTC. Translated, it gives CASSSAGGPQETQYF.

The V call is TRBV7-9, the J call TRBJ2-7; 10 bases map to TRBD1. The CDR3 is 17 amino acids. Germline V lookup: CDR1 SEHNR, CDR2 FQNEAQ (reference sequence). V shed 3 bases and J 4 bases; nucleotides not matched to a gene: 12. The CDR3 here is CASSFTGPGTGEYEQYV. The CDR3 region has the DNA TGTGCCAGCAGCTTCACCGGCCCCGGGACAGGGGAATACGAGCAGTACGTC.

This clonotype showed up just once. The chain is built from TRBV23-1 and TRBJ2-2; weak D call: TRBD1 (6 bases). TRBV23-1 is given ORF status, its function remaining uncertain. V was clipped by 8 bases and J by 0 bases, with 19 bases between them. This CDR3 has 17 residues. The CDR3 sequence is CASRLTTDSANTGELFF. CDR3 DNA: TGCGCCAGCCGATTGACTACGGACAGCGCGAACACCGGGGAGCTGTTTTTT.

There are many counts of this clonotype. This chain joins TRBV27 and TRBJ2-1, with D maybe TRBD2 (6 bases). The germline V and J ends were trimmed by 9 bases and 1 base, with 10 bases remaining between them. The CDR3 spans 13 residues. Germline V gives CDR1 MNHEY, CDR2 SMNVEV (reference sequence). DNA of the CDR3: TGTGCCAGTCAAGGAGGGTCCTACAATGAGCAGTTCTTC. As protein: CASQGGSYNEQFF.

As concerns this clonotype: A much larger clone lies one base from this, so it may be a read error. The chain joins TRBV7-2 to TRBJ2-1; D is ambiguous. Germline values: CDR1 SGHTA, CDR2 FQGNSA. The CDR3 contains 12 residues. The CDR3 region has the DNA TGTGTCAGCAGCAACACTAACAATGAGCAGTTCTTC. Translation: CVSSNTNNEQFF.

The chain uses TRBV20-1 and TRBJ2-7; tentatively, D is TRBD1 (6 bases). V lost 0 bases, J lost 1 base, and 10 bases lay in between. CDR3 size: 14 residues. Germline V gene sequence: CDR1 DFQATT, CDR2 SNEGSKA (reference sequence). The CDR3 bases are TGCAGTGCTAGAGATGACAGGCTTTCCTACGAGCAGTACTTC. Residues: CSARDDRLSYEQYF.

The chain joins TRBV19 to TRBJ2-2, with 10 bases fitting TRBD1. The V segment lost 5 bases and the J segment 5 bases; nucleotides outside the gene matches: 5. The CDR3 totals 15 residues. Germline loops: CDR1 LNHDA, CDR2 SQIVND (reference sequence). CDR3: CASSSRQGATGELFF. CDR3 DNA sequence: TGTGCCAGTAGTTCCAGACAGGGGGCAACCGGGGAGCTGTTTTTT.

In this sample, this clonotype turned up a few times. J is TRBJ1-6 and V is TRBV19; D is unclear. The V end lost 10 bases, the J end lost 9 bases, and 28 bases lay between the germline ends. The germline gives CDR1 LNHDA, CDR2 SQIVND (reference sequence). The CDR3 runs to 17 residues. The DNA for the CDR3 is TGTGCCACCTACGGGCCCAGCGAACCCCCTGCAAGTTCACCCCTCCACTTT. This sequence encodes CATYGPSEPPASSPLHF.

The rearrangement joins TRBV5-1 to TRBJ1-1; 9 bases are a match to TRBD1. CDR1 and CDR2 from the germline V gene are SGHRS and YFSETQ. V trimming: 4 bases; J trimming: 0 bases; junction bases outside the gene matches: 10. The CDR3 length is 17 residues. CDR3 coding DNA: TGCGCCAGCAGCAACCCGGGACAGGGTTCCATGAACACTGAAGCTTTCTTT. Protein sequence: CASSNPGQGSMNTEAFF.